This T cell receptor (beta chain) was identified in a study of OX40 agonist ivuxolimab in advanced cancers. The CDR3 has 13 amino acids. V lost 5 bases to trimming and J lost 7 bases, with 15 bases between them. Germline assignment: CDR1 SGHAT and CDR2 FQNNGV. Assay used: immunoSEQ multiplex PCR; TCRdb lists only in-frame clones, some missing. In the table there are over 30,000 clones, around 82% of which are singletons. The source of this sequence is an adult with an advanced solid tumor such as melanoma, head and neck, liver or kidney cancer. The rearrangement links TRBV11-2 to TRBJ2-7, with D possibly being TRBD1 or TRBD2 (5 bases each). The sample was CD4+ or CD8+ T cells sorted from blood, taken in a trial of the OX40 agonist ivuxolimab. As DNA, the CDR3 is TGTGCCAGCAGCCCCCTGGGGCCGGGAGAGCAGTACTTC. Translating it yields CASSPLGPGEQYF.